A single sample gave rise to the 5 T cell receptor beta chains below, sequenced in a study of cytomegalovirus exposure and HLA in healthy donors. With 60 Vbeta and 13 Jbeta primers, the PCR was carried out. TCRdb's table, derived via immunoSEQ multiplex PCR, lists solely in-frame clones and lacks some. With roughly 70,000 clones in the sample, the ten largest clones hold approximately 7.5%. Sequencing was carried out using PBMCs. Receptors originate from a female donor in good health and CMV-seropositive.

As DNA, the CDR3 is TGCAGCGTGACAGCTACGGGAGAGACCCAGTACTTC. Protein: CSVTATGETQYF. The chain uses TRBV29-1 and TRBJ2-5, with a tentative D call TRBD1 (5 bases). The ends were cut back, 6 bases at V and 4 bases at J, with 12 bases in the middle. Germline loops: CDR1 SQVTM, CDR2 ANQGSEA. The CDR3 consists of 12 residues. Full variable domain (rest looked up from reference TRBV29-1 and TRBJ2-5): SAVISQKPSRDICQRGTSLTIQCQVDSQVTMMFWYRQQPGQSLTLIATANQGSEATYESGFVIDKFPISRPNLTFSTLTVSNMSPEDSSIYLCSVTATGETQYFGPGTRLLVL.

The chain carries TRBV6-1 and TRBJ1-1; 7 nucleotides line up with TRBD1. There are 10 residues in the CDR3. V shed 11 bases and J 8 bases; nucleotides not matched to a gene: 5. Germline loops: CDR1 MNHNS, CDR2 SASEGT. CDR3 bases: TGTGCCGTGAGACAGGGCGAAGCTTTCTTT. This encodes CAVRQGEAFF.

The CDR3 bases are TGTGCCAGCAGCGGAGGACAGCTCTCCTACAATGAGCAGTTCTTC. Amino acids: CASSGGQLSYNEQFF. J is TRBJ2-1 and V is TRBV9; a weak D match, TRBD1 (6 bases). Germline V CDR1 and CDR2: SGDLS, YYNGEE. The V and J ends lost 3 bases and 0 bases respectively, with 10 bases between them. CDR3 size: 15 residues.

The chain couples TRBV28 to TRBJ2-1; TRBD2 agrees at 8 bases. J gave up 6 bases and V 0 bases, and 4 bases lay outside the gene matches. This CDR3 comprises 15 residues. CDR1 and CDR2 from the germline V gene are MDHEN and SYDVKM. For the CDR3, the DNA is TGTGCCAGCAGTTTATGGCGGGAGGCGGGCAATGAGCAGTTCTTC. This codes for CASSLWREAGNEQFF. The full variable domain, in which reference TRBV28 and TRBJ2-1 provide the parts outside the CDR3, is DVKVTQSSRYLVKRTGEKVFLECVQDMDHENMFWYRQDPGLGLRLIYFSYDVKMKEKGDIPEGYSVSREKKERFSLILESASTNQTSMYLCASSLWREAGNEQFFGPGTRLTVL.

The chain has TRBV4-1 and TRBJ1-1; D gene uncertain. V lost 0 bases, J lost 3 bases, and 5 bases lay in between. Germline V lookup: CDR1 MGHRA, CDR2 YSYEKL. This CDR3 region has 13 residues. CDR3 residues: CASSQDPDTEAFF. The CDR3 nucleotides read TGCGCCAGCAGCCAAGATCCGGACACTGAAGCTTTCTTT.